The 8 T cell receptor beta chains below come from one sample, sequenced in a study of blood T cell repertoires in COVID-19. Repertoires were generated with immunoSEQ multiplex PCR, while TCRdb's copy carries only in-frame clones and drops some. The table lists about 240,000 clones, 86% of them singletons. What was sequenced was peripheral blood. The receptors come from a man in his 60s with acute or convalescent COVID-19.

The CDR3 here is CASSTGARTNEKLFF. The DNA of the CDR3 is TGTGCCAGCAGTACAGGGGCGAGGACTAATGAAAAACTGTTTTTT. J is TRBJ1-4 and V is TRBV27; TRBD1 matches at 7 bases. Germline-derived CDR1 and CDR2 are MNHEY and SMNVEV (reference sequence). V trimming: 5 bases; J trimming: 2 bases; junction bases outside the gene matches: 5. There are 15 residues in the CDR3.

The V gene is TRBV3-1 (or the pseudogene TRBV3-2), the J gene TRBJ1-4; 9 bases match TRBD1. With 3 bases clipped from V and 7 bases from J, the junction kept 9 bases outside the gene matches. Germline CDR1 is LGHDT and CDR2 is YNNKEL (reference sequence). There are 16 residues in the CDR3. The CDR3 protein is CASSQVGTGKGEKLFF. The CDR3, as DNA: TGTGCCAGCAGCCAGGTTGGGACAGGGAAAGGTGAAAAACTGTTTTTT.

The rearrangement joins TRBV3-1 (or the pseudogene TRBV3-2) to TRBJ2-1; D not certain. The CDR3 loop spans 13 amino acids. Germline V gene sequence: CDR1 LGHDT, CDR2 YNNKEL (reference sequence). With 4 bases removed from V and 8 bases from J, the gap between germline ends came to 12 bases. The DNA for the CDR3 is TGTGCCAGCAGCCCCACGGGTTGGGATGAGCAGTTCTTC. As protein: CASSPTGWDEQFF.

The chain couples TRBV18 to TRBJ1-4, with TRBD1 as a possible D gene (5 bases). V was pared by 3 bases and J by 7 bases, with 12 bases between. Germline CDR1 is KGHSH and CDR2 is LQKENI. This CDR3 region has 14 residues. The CDR3 DNA sequence: TGTGCCAGCTCACCCCTAAGGGGTGGTGAAAAACTGTTTTTT. It translates to CASSPLRGGEKLFF. Supplemented by reference TRBV18 and TRBJ1-4, the full variable domain reads NAGVMQNPRHLVRRRGQEARLRCSPMKGHSHVYWYRQLPEEGLKFMVYLQKENIIDESGMPKERFSAEFPKEGPSILRIQQVVRGDSAAYFCASSPLRGGEKLFFGSGTQLSVL.

This chain joins TRBV4-3 and TRBJ2-3; no clear D. CDR3 length equals 16 residues. The ends were cut back, 1 base at V and 0 bases at J, with 11 bases in the middle. The germline gives CDR1 LGHNA, CDR2 YSLEER. CDR3 bases: TGCGCCAGCAGCCAAGGAGGCTTTTACAGCACAGATACGCAGTATTTT. This codes for CASSQGGFYSTDTQYF.

The chain is built from TRBV18 and TRBJ1-5; D is perhaps TRBD1 (6 bases). Germline loops: CDR1 KGHSH, CDR2 LQKENI. The CDR3 consists of 13 residues. V lost 1 base to trimming and J lost 9 bases, with 10 bases between them. In DNA, the CDR3 is TGTGCCAGCTCACCACGCAGGGGACCGCCCCAGCATTTT. Its translation: CASSPRRGPPQHF.

The chain carries TRBV24-1 and TRBJ2-3; 9 nucleotides align to TRBD1. J gave up 3 bases and V 4 bases, and 4 bases lay outside the gene matches. Germline V gene lookup returns CDR1 KGHDR and CDR2 SFDVKD. This CDR3 comprises 15 residues. The CDR3 here is CATSETTGGTDTQYF. CDR3 coding DNA: TGTGCCACCAGTGAGACGACAGGGGGGACAGATACGCAGTATTTT.

CDR3 residues: CASSYGFGGNQPQHF. The DNA for the CDR3 is TGTGCCAGCAGTTACGGATTCGGCGGTAATCAGCCCCAGCATTTT. The chain employs TRBV6-5 and TRBJ1-5; D is ambiguous. The ends were cut back, 2 bases at V and 4 bases at J, with 12 bases in the middle. Germline V gene sequence: CDR1 MNHEY, CDR2 SVGAGI. This CDR3 spans 15 amino acids.